In this sample, the clone carrying this TCR beta chain turned up a few times. Sequencing used cDNA as its template, made by extracting RNA and reverse transcribing it. Some clones are missing from TCRdb's copy, which holds only in-frame ones; the method was immunoSEQ multiplex PCR. The table has approximately 160,000 clones, approximately 57% seen once. The source of the sample is a study of CD8+ T cells in alopecia areata. Noted treatment: oral pan-JAK inhibitor, 5-10 mg twice daily. The clonotype was recovered from a human donor with alopecia areata. The specimen comprised CD4+ T cells sorted from blood, sampled at week 24, from a patient treated with tofacitinib.

CDR3 sequence: CASSVGGNNSPLHF. In DNA form, the CDR3 reads TGTGCCAGCAGCGTAGGGGGGAACAATTCACCCCTCCACTTT. The chain couples TRBV9 to TRBJ1-6; the D gene is possibly TRBD1 (5 bases). CDR1 SGDLS and CDR2 YYNGEE come from the germline V gene. The CDR3 sequence is 14 residues long. V was shortened by 0 bases and J by 7 bases, with 8 bases between the two germline ends.